This entry features one TCR beta chain sequence. Unmatched junction bases numbered 6, after V lost 9 bases and J lost 6 bases. This CDR3 spans 13 amino acids. Germline CDR1 is LNHDA and CDR2 is SQIVND (reference sequence). This record belongs to a study of blood T cell repertoires in COVID-19. Looking at the study overall: Some COVID-19 samples were acute and others convalescent; all came from the United States, Italy and Spain.

Original methodology: Researchers report that nucleated cell counts were estimated from reference gene primer amplification. Sequencing was performed with immunoSEQ multiplex PCR; in TCRdb, only in-frame clones are kept and a portion is missing. D and trimming come from the DNA, and the V and J calls and clone size come from that table. This sample has 130,000 to 150,000 clones, with around 85% found just once. The chain links TRBV19 to TRBJ2-3, with TRBD2 matching over 10 bases. The source is a woman over 75 with acute or convalescent COVID-19. Material: peripheral blood. CDR3 amino acids: CASSGGVRDTQYF. CDR3 nucleotides: TGTGCCAGCAGCGGGGGGGTCAGGGATACGCAGTATTTT. Drawing the rest from reference TRBV19 and TRBJ2-3, the complete variable domain is DGGITQSPKYLFRKEGQNVTLSCEQNLNHDAMYWYRQDPGQGLRLIYYSQIVNDFQKGDIAEGYSVSREKKESFPLTVTSAQKNPTAFYLCASSGGVRDTQYFGPGTRLTVL.